This entry concerns a single T cell receptor beta chain. The data originate from a study of blood T cell repertoires in COVID-19. Whole-study context: Acute and convalescent COVID-19 samples came from the United States, Italy and Spain.

Data came from immunoSEQ multiplex PCR; TCRdb stores just in-frame clones and leaves some out. The sample gives some 70,000 clones, 70% to 85% of which show up once; about 6.9% is in the top ten. This TCR came from a man aged 60-69 years with acute or convalescent COVID-19. The sequenced sample consisted of peripheral blood.

The CDR3: CASSYWGGYTF. CDR3 in DNA: TGTGCCAGCAGTTACTGGGGCGGCTACACCTTC. This rearrangement joins TRBV6-5 to TRBJ1-2, with a tentative D call TRBD1 (5 bases). V was pared by 1 base and J by 8 bases, with 5 bases between. Germline values: CDR1 MNHEY, CDR2 SVGAGI. This CDR3 region has 11 residues.